This TCR beta chain was found in a study of graft-versus-host responses after intestinal transplantation (dated by TCRdb to about 2021). About the investigation overall: Recipients received multivisceral, liver-intestinal, or isolated intestinal transplants. All recipients received anti-thymocyte globulin induction followed by maintenance tacrolimus and steroids for 3 to 4 years. Alloreactive clones were identified by sequencing pre-transplant mixed lymphocyte reaction products and comparing these products with unstimulated pre-transplant donor and recipient T cells. The cohort enrolled around 23 intestinal transplant recipients including one retransplant, and a few patients lacking pretransplant specimens were excluded. Samples from a few later patients were sequenced in-house on an Illumina MiSeq with MiXCR processing rather than by the commercial service. Graft-versus-host and host-versus-graft alloreactive T cell clones were tracked in the graft, circulation and bone marrow after intestinal transplantation using bulk TCR-beta CDR3 sequencing. A peak of at least 4% donor T cells among recipient peripheral blood mononuclear cells was the definition used for donor T cell macrochimerism. General findings and caveats noted by the study authors: The relatively low number and heterogeneity of intestinal transplant patients limited the conclusions. GvH clones were detected in recipient bone marrow, and some of these GvH clones were observed earlier in ileal mucosa or blood, consistent with an intestinal mucosal origin. In the allografts of patients with donor T cell macrochimerism, GvH to HvG T cell clonal ratios were high. Early after transplant, peak levels of circulating GvH clones were found to be associated with declines in HvG clones.

To note about this clone: Its antigen is currently not known. No clone much larger than this one lies a single base away; base qualities are absent.

Library preparation used the immunoSEQ multiplex PCR assay. For most patients, genomic DNA was isolated using the Qiagen DNeasy Blood and Tissue Kit and was shipped frozen to Adaptive Biotechnologies for TCR sequencing. High-throughput TCR-beta CDR3 sequencing of genomic DNA from most patients was performed by Adaptive Biotechnologies. On the authors' methods: Adaptive's ImmunoSEQ software supplied the TCR sequencing data for around 19 patients, while MiXCR and VDJtools were used to process three other patients. To correct CD4 versus CD8 sorting errors, sequences present in both subsets at a frequency ratio below 5:1 were removed. Because the origin of CDR3 nucleotide sequences shared between donor and recipient could not be assigned, those sequences were removed. To count as alloreactive, a clone needed at least 2-fold expansion over unstimulated cells and a minimum CFSE-low frequency of 0.002% (template counts) or 0.001% (read counts). Mappable clones were those detected in sequenced pre-transplant spleen, lymph node, or MLR CFSE-low populations of the donor or recipient. Cumulative frequency of alloreactive clones was calculated as a percentage of all sequences weighted by copy number. As stored in TCRdb, this immuneACCESS dataset retains in-frame rearrangements with V and J assigned. A fraction of the clones does not appear; measured against another copy, unresolved V genes explain less than half of the discrepancy, and the remainder lacks a known reason. V, J and clone size are those of that table, while D and trimming were read from the DNA. The sample table contains about 88,000 clones; only one count was recorded for under 90% of them. The ten largest account for around 0.11% of the sample.

This specimen's time point label, per the study, means: cells obtained before transplantation from donor or recipient. CD3+CD4+ and CD3+CD8+ populations were FACS-sorted from unstimulated pre-transplant donor and recipient cells taken from spleen or lymph nodes. This clonotype originated in a human donor who received an intestinal transplant. Material: unstimulated CD4+ T cells sorted from spleen or lymph node cells, obtained before intestinal transplant.

The CDR3 sequence is CASSSLGAGYYNEQFF. The DNA sequence reads TGTGCCAGCAGTTCCCTAGGGGCGGGATACTACAATGAGCAGTTCTTC. The chain joins TRBV27 to TRBJ2-1, with TRBD2 as a weak D call on 6 bases. The V end loses 4 bases and the J end loses 3 bases, and a stretch of 16 bases separates them. There are 16 amino acids in the CDR3, from cysteine to phenylalanine inclusive. Solely the CDR3 DNA is kept, with 48 bases framed from the first base. The germline V gene (reference sequence) provides CDR1 MNHEY and CDR2 SMNVEV.